These 24 T cell receptor beta chains were sequenced from one sample in a study of blood T cell repertoires in COVID-19. Sequencing used immunoSEQ multiplex PCR; TCRdb keeps in-frame clones, though not all of them. The table has approximately 120,000 clones, 85% to 90% seen once; the top ten hold approximately 1%. Sequencing input: peripheral blood. Every receptor here comes from a human donor in a cohort sampled during active COVID-19.

The rearrangement uses TRBV9 and TRBJ2-3, with 12 nucleotides matching TRBD2. The CDR3 is made up of 20 amino acids. The germline V gene encodes CDR1 SGDLS and CDR2 YYNGEE. The V segment lost 1 base and the J segment 2 bases; nucleotides outside the gene matches: 14. The CDR3 protein is CASSVYTSGGTQAYTDTQYF. CDR3 nucleotides: TGTGCCAGCAGCGTATACACTAGCGGGGGGACCCAAGCCTACACAGATACGCAGTATTTT.

CDR3 coding DNA: TGTGCCAGCTCACCGCCAGGGCACGGCACAGATACGCAGTATTTT. As protein: CASSPPGHGTDTQYF. The chain is built from TRBV18 and TRBJ2-3, with a weak D call TRBD1 (5 bases). Germline V gene data show CDR1 as KGHSH and CDR2 as LQKENI. Trimming took 3 bases from V and 1 from J, leaving 11 bases between them. The CDR3 consists of 15 residues.

This clone was picked up one time. The chain combines TRBV9 with TRBJ2-5; tentative D call: TRBD2 (5 bases). V gave up 2 bases and J gave up 4 bases, with 9 bases separating them. From germline, CDR1 is SGDLS and CDR2 YYNGEE. The CDR3 covers 13 residues. The CDR3 loop reads CASSVTSSETQYF. CDR3 coding DNA: TGTGCCAGCAGCGTTACTAGTTCAGAGACCCAGTACTTC.

This clone was counted only a few times. The V call is TRBV7-7, the J call TRBJ2-2; 11 nucleotides line up with TRBD2. Germline V gene lookup returns CDR1 SSHAT and CDR2 FNYEAQ (reference sequence). Trimming removed 5 bases from V and 3 bases from J; junction bases left unmatched: 2. The CDR3 length is 15 residues. CDR3 sequence (DNA): TGTGCCAGCAGCATGGGACTAGCGGACACCGGGGAGCTGTTTTTT. Residues: CASSMGLADTGELFF.

This chain links TRBV28 with TRBJ1-1; TRBD1 aligns across 7 bases. This CDR3 contains 18 residues. Trimming cost V 4 bases and J 4 bases; bases outside gene matches: 18. From germline, CDR1 is MDHEN and CDR2 SYDVKM. The CDR3 DNA follows: TGTGCCAGCAGTTCAAACCCCCGTTATCGACAGGGAGGCACTGAAGCTTTCTTT. Protein sequence: CASSSNPRYRQGGTEAFF.

V gene TRBV5-1 combines with J gene TRBJ1-1, with 7 bases that match TRBD1. Trimming took 7 bases from V and 1 from J; bases not matched to a gene: 10. CDR3 length equals 15 residues. Per the germline V gene, CDR1 is SGHRS and CDR2 is YFSETQ. CDR3 region: CASGTTQGKNTEAFF. CDR3 nucleotides: TGCGCCAGCGGGACAACACAGGGGAAGAACACTGAAGCTTTCTTT.

This clone was detected once. The chain links TRBV7-8 to TRBJ2-3; possible D gene TRBD2, 7 bases. This CDR3 comprises 16 residues. Germline CDR1 is SGHVS and CDR2 is FQNEAQ. Trimming removed 2 bases from V and 2 bases from J, with 14 bases in between. Here the CDR3 DNA reads TGTGCCAGCAGCTTAAGGGAAGGGGGGGCCACAGATACGCAGTATTTT. It codes for CASSLREGGATDTQYF.

V is TRBV19 and J is TRBJ2-3, with 7 bases fitting TRBD2. Germline V CDR1 and CDR2: LNHDA, SQIVND (reference sequence). The V gene end was trimmed by 1 base and the J gene end by 3 bases; junction bases not matched to a gene: 13. The CDR3 is 18 residues long. CDR3 DNA: TGTGCCAGTAGTATAGTTTCCCCCCTCGGGGGGTGGACAGATACGCAGTATTTT. Amino acid sequence: CASSIVSPLGGWTDTQYF.

The CDR3 DNA follows: TGTGCCACCACACCTTCCCGGGGGAACACCGGGGAGCTGTTTTTT. Its translation is CATTPSRGNTGELFF. The genes are TRBV24-1 and TRBJ2-2; possibly TRBD2 for D (5 bases). The CDR3 contains 15 residues. Germline CDR1 reads KGHDR; CDR2 reads SFDVKD. V was trimmed by 8 bases and J by 1 base, leaving 13 bases between them.

V usage is TRBV5-8 and J usage is TRBJ1-1; no firm D call. This CDR3 spans 16 amino acids. Germline V gene lookup returns CDR1 SGHTS and CDR2 YDEGEE. Trimming pared 5 bases from V and 0 bases from J, leaving 17 bases between. The CDR3 bases are TGTGCCAGCAGTCATGAAACGGGGTACATGAACACTGAAGCTTTCTTT. This translates into CASSHETGYMNTEAFF.

The chain couples TRBV7-2 to TRBJ2-3; TRBD2 matches 11 bases. The germline V gene has CDR1 SGHTA and CDR2 FQGNSA. This CDR3 is built from 14 residues. The J segment lost 4 bases and the V segment lost 3 bases, leaving 0 bases of the junction unmatched. The CDR3 is CASSFSGGADTQYF. CDR3 sequence (DNA): TGTGCCAGCAGCTTTAGCGGGGGGGCAGATACGCAGTATTTT.

The chain is built from TRBV11-2 and TRBJ2-3; TRBD2 aligns across 13 bases. V shed 1 base and J 1 base; nucleotides not matched to a gene: 2. CDR1 is SGHAT, CDR2 FQNNGV, per germline. The CDR3 has 17 amino acids. Here the CDR3 DNA reads TGTGCCAGCAGCTTAGTGGGGACTAGCGGGGGCACAGATACGCAGTATTTT. It specifies CASSLVGTSGGTDTQYF.

This clone was counted a single time. This rearrangement joins TRBV6-1 to TRBJ1-2; a weak D match, TRBD1 (6 bases). V dropped 1 base and J dropped 7 bases, with 10 bases sitting between them. The CDR3 has 13 residues. From germline, CDR1 is MNHNS and CDR2 SASEGT. DNA for the CDR3: TGTGCCAGCAGTGAAGGACAGGATATTGGCTACACCTTC. Translated, it gives CASSEGQDIGYTF.

Judged by abundance, this clone is medium-sized (0.01 to 0.1%). The CDR3: CATSDLETYEQYF. DNA for the CDR3: TGTGCCACCAGTGACCTAGAGACCTACGAGCAGTACTTC. The genes are TRBV24-1 and TRBJ2-7; D is undetermined. CDR1 is KGHDR, CDR2 SFDVKD, per germline. The CDR3 length is 13 residues. V lost 4 bases and J lost 2, with 8 bases in between.

This clone is classed as medium-sized. The chain is built from TRBV19 and TRBJ1-5; 7 bases are shared with TRBD1. The J segment lost 3 bases and the V segment lost 3 bases, leaving 5 bases of the junction unmatched. This CDR3 has 15 amino acids. Germline values: CDR1 LNHDA, CDR2 SQIVND (reference sequence). The CDR3 sequence is CASSMGQLYNQPQHF. CDR3 in DNA: TGTGCCAGTAGTATGGGACAGCTTTACAATCAGCCCCAGCATTTT.

This clone was seen only once. The chain couples TRBV5-1 to TRBJ2-3; D call uncertain. CDR1 is SGHRS and CDR2 is YFSETQ in the germline V gene. Trimming removed 4 bases from V and 6 bases from J, with 15 bases in between. CDR3 length equals 14 residues. CDR3 bases: TGCGCCAGCAGCCCCTTGGCAGTACAGGATACGCAGTATTTT. Translating it yields CASSPLAVQDTQYF.

The V call is TRBV19, the J call TRBJ1-5, with D tentatively TRBD1 (6 bases). The germline gives CDR1 LNHDA, CDR2 SQIVND (reference sequence). The CDR3 consists of 17 residues. V dropped 6 bases and J dropped 4 bases, with 22 bases sitting between them. The CDR3 loop reads CASSQLRGGRGNQPQHF. The CDR3 DNA follows: TGTGCCAGTAGCCAACTTAGAGGTGGCAGGGGAAATCAGCCCCAGCATTTT.

This chain connects TRBV20-1 to TRBJ2-3; 8 bases map to TRBD2. V was pared by 3 bases and J by 2 bases, with 7 bases of the junction left unmatched. Germline CDR1 is DFQATT and CDR2 is SNEGSKA (reference sequence). The length of the CDR3 is 15 residues. The CDR3 region is CSASSSSGSTDTQYF. The CDR3 DNA reads as TGCAGTGCTAGTTCTTCTAGCGGGTCCACAGATACGCAGTATTTT.

DNA for the CDR3: TGTGCCAGCTCACCACCTAAGTATCCGGGCGGGGAGCTGTTTTTT. Encoded protein: CASSPPKYPGGELFF. The J gene is TRBJ2-2, the V gene TRBV18; D is undetermined. The CDR3 loop spans 15 amino acids. CDR1 and CDR2 from the germline V gene are KGHSH and LQKENI. V was pared by 0 bases and J by 7 bases, with 12 bases between.

V gene TRBV9 combines with J gene TRBJ2-1; 13 bases line up with TRBD2. The CDR3 runs 20 residues. Germline V CDR1 and CDR2: SGDLS, YYNGEE. V was clipped by 0 bases and J by 0 bases; unmatched bases: 9. This chain's CDR3 is CASSVAIGLAGASSYNEQFF. The CDR3 bases are TGTGCCAGCAGCGTAGCCATAGGACTAGCGGGGGCCAGCTCCTACAATGAGCAGTTCTTC.

The rearrangement uses TRBV9 and TRBJ1-1; 12 bases map to TRBD1. Germline assignment: CDR1 SGDLS and CDR2 YYNGEE. The CDR3 runs 16 residues. Trimming took 0 bases from V and 4 from J; bases not matched to a gene: 4. Written as DNA, the CDR3 is TGTGCCAGCAGCGTAGGGGACAGGGGGCTCCCCACTGAAGCTTTCTTT. Amino acid sequence: CASSVGDRGLPTEAFF.

J is TRBJ1-5 and V is TRBV5-5, with D perhaps matching TRBD1 (6 bases). The CDR3 consists of 17 residues. Per the germline V gene, CDR1 is SGHKS and CDR2 is YYEKEE (reference sequence). V was pared by 0 bases and J by 0 bases, with 13 bases between. CDR3 DNA sequence: TGTGCCAGCAGCTTGGGCAGGGGCCGTTATAGCAATCAGCCCCAGCATTTT. Encoded protein: CASSLGRGRYSNQPQHF. The whole variable domain, filled in from reference TRBV5-5 and TRBJ1-5, reads DAGVTQSPTHLIKTRGQQVTLRCSPISGHKSVSWYQQVLGQGPQFIFQYYEKEERGRGNFPDRFSARQFPNYSSELNVNALLLGDSALYLCASSLGRGRYSNQPQHFGDGTRLSIL.

The sample holds one count of this clone. The rearrangement links TRBV28 to TRBJ1-6; tentative D call: TRBD1 (6 bases). Trimming removed 1 base from V and 6 bases from J, with 13 bases in between. The CDR3 has 16 amino acids. CDR1 and CDR2 (germline): MDHEN, SYDVKM. The CDR3 spells CASSLFSGAFNSPLHF. CDR3 DNA sequence: TGTGCCAGCAGTTTATTTTCAGGGGCCTTTAATTCACCCCTCCACTTT.

V gene TRBV11-2 combines with J gene TRBJ1-2; 8 positions match TRBD1. This CDR3 spans 14 amino acids. Per germline, CDR1 SGHAT and CDR2 FQNNGV. After removal of 4 bases from V and 5 bases from J, the junction contained 6 bases not matched to a gene. CDR3 in amino acids: CASSSTQGVYGYTF. CDR3 sequence (DNA): TGTGCCAGCAGCTCTACACAGGGGGTTTATGGCTACACCTTC.